This T cell receptor beta chain was recovered during a study of T cell responses to AZD1222 COVID-19 vaccine. Trimming took off 8 bases at V and 0 bases at J, with 11 bases between the two ends. The CDR3 is made up of 13 amino acids. Germline V gene lookup returns CDR1 LNHDA and CDR2 SQIVND (reference sequence). Using immunoSEQ multiplex PCR, the repertoire was profiled, and TCRdb retains in-frame clones only, with some absent. The repertoire has 200,000 or so clones, about 93% of them found once; the top ten carry about 1%. Notes on this clone: The antigen is not known.

Findings and caveats of the study: White British ancestry dominated among donors, who included more females, and clonal diversity was possibly underestimated. Unmutated variant regions are reportedly targeted by nearly half of spike-specific TCRs.

V and J are TRBV19 and TRBJ2-7; D is uncertain. The source is an adult in good health. The sequences come from peripheral blood, collected on day 0 of MenACWY control vaccination. This CDR3 reads CASSRTLSYEQYF. The CDR3 DNA sequence: TGTGCCAGTTCACGGACCCTCTCCTACGAGCAGTACTTC.